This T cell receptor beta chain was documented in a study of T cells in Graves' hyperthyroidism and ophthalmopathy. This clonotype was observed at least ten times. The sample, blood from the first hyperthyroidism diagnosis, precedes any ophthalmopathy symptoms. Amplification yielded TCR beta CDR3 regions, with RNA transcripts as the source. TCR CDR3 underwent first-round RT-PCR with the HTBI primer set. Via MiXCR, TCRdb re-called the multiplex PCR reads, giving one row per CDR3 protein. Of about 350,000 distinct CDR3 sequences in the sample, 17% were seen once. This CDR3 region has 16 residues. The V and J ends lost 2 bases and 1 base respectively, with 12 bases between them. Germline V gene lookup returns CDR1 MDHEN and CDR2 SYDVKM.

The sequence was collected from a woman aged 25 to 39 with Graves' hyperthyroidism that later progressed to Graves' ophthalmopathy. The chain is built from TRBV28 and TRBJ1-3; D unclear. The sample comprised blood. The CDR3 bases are TGTGCCAGCAGTTTACGTATGAGGTCTTCTGGAAACACCATATATTTT. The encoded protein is CASSLRMRSSGNTIYF.